The clone carrying this T cell receptor (beta chain) was seen a handful of times. CDR1 LNHNV and CDR2 YYDKDF come from the germline V gene (reference sequence). J lost 1 base, V lost 0 bases, and 1 base had no gene match. This CDR3 comprises 15 residues. The sample is drawn from a study of blood T cells in healthy people across ages. PCR was performed a second time for roughly 6 to 12 cycles using a sample-barcoded 5' primer and a J-beta primer mix. TCRdb fed the 5' RACE reads into MiXCR, producing one record per CDR3 protein. The table records 1.5 million to 2 million distinct CDR3 sequences, 49% of them present only once. The study drew donors from healthy Caucasian individuals in Russia aged about 6 to 90. Each donor supplied around 10 milliliters of peripheral blood.

This chain links TRBV15 with TRBJ2-5, with 8 bases fitting TRBD2. The TCR comes from a woman in her thirties or forties in good health. Source material: blood. DNA for the CDR3: TGTGCCACCAGCAGAGATAGCGGGGTCCAAGAGACCCAGTACTTC. It codes for CATSRDSGVQETQYF.